This T cell receptor beta chain was recorded in a study of Graves' ophthalmopathy and Graves' hyperthyroidism. Notes on the study in general: Researchers report that a 13-signature model separated ophthalmopathy from stable hyperthyroidism, posting less than 90% sensitivity and more than 70% specificity. Blood also held most thyroid clonotypes expanded above 0.001 frequency.

RNA transcripts were the template, and TCR beta CDR3 regions were amplified from them. An opening RT-PCR round employed HTBI primers and preceded a second-round multiplex PCR. MiXCR, applied by TCRdb to the multiplex PCR reads, yields one record per CDR3 protein. This sample carries hundreds of thousands of distinct CDR3 sequences, about 38% of them seen once, and the ten largest clones take over 2.5%. The V gene's germline CDR1 is KGHDR and CDR2 SFDVKD. The CDR3 is made up of 16 amino acids. Thyroid ultrasound, orbital computed tomography, TRAb, serum thyroxine and clinical symptoms formed the basis of diagnosis. PBMCs came from 10 ml of fresh peripheral blood. In its sample, this clonotype was seen a few times. The antigen remains undetermined. An end of the junction does not agree with germline; a read error may underlie this.

The genes are TRBV24-1 and TRBJ1-1, with D perhaps TRBD1 (5 bases). The receptor was derived from an adult man with Graves' ophthalmopathy. Sample: peripheral blood. In nucleotides, the CDR3 is TGTGCCAGCAGTTTATCGAAAGGGGCTCTGAACACTGAAGCTTTCTTT. Protein sequence: CASSLSKGALNTEAFF.